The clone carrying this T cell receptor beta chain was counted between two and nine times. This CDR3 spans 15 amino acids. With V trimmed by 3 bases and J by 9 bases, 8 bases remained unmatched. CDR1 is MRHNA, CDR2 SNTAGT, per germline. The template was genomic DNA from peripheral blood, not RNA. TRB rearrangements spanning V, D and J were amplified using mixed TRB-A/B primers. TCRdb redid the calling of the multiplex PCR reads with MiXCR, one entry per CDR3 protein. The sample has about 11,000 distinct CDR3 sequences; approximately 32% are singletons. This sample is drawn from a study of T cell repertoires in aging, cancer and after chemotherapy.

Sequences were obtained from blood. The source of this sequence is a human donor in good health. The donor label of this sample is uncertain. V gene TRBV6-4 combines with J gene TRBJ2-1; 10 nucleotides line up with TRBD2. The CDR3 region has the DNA TGTGCCAGCAGTGATATTAGCGGGGGGAGGAGTGAGCAGTTCTTC. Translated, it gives CASSDISGGRSEQFF.